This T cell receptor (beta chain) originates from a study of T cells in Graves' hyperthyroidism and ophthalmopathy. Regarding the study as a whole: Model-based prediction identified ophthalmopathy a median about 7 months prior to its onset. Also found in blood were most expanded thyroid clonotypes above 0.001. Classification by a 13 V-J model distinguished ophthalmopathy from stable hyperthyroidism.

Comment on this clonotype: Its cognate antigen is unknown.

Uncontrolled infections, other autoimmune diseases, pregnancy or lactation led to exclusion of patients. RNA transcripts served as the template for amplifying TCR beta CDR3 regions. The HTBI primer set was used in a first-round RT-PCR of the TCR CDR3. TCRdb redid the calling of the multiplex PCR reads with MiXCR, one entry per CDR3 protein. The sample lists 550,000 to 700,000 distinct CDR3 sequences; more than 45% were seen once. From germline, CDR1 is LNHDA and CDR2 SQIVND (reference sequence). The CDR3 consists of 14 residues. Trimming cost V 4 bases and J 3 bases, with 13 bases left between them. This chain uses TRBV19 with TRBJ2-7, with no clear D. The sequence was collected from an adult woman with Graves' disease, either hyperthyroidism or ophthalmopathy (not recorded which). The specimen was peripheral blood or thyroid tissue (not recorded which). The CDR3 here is CASSKLAGNYEQYF. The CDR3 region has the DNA TGTGCCAGTAGTAAATTGGCAGGAAACTACGAGCAGTACTTC.